The 4 T cell receptor beta chains listed next were all sequenced from one sample in a study of regulatory T cells in long-lasting Graves disease. Time point meaning: persistent/refractory GD, antithyroid drugs over 5 years with positive TRAb. Researchers made the TCR library from RNA that was extracted from PBMCs. Library construction for TCR beta used iRepertoire HTBI primers and Arm-PCR of CDR3 regions. TCRdb called the multiplex PCR reads again in MiXCR, with one record for every CDR3 protein. The sample includes approximately 470,000 distinct CDR3 sequences, around 21% of them seen just once. The sequencing here drew on peripheral blood mononuclear cells (PBMCs), taken when the disease was refractory, from a patient treated with antithyroid drugs. These receptors all come from a female donor with Graves disease.

This clonotype was seen ten or more times. J is TRBJ1-5 and V is TRBV7-2; a weak D match, TRBD1 (6 bases). Trimming took off 2 bases at V and 6 bases at J, with 11 bases between the two ends. The CDR3 is 14 residues long. Germline V gene sequence: CDR1 SGHTA, CDR2 FQGNSA. CDR3 DNA: TGTGCCAGCAGCTTATCAGGGGTCGGTCAGCCCCAGCATTTT. Encoded protein: CASSLSGVGQPQHF.

This clonotype came up a few times. One end of the junction varies from germline; a read error may be responsible. J is TRBJ2-2 and V is TRBV10-2; TRBD2 might be the D (5 bases). Germline CDR1 and CDR2: WSHSY and SAAADI. The length of the CDR3 is 13 residues. This chain's CDR3 is CASSERSTGELFF. CDR3 nucleotide sequence: TGCGCCAGCAGTGAGCGTAGCACCGGGGAACTGTTTTTT.

In its sample, this clonotype was seen many times. The V and J genes are TRBV5-4 and TRBJ2-5; 7 bases align to TRBD2. CDR1 SGHNT and CDR2 YYREEE come from the germline V gene (reference sequence). The length of the CDR3 is 17 residues. V dropped 4 bases and J dropped 0; count of bases not matched to a gene: 12. Here the CDR3 DNA reads TGTGCCAGCAGCCTGGGGGGGGGGAAGCCTCACCAAGAGACCCAGTACTTC. It codes for CASSLGGGKPHQETQYF. Full variable domain (missing parts from reference TRBV5-4 and TRBJ2-5): ETGVTQSPTHLIKTRGQQVTLRCSSQSGHNTVSWYQQALGQGPQFIFQYYREEENGRGNFPPRFSGLQFPNYSSELNVNALELDDSALYLCASSLGGGKPHQETQYFGPGTRLLVL.

In the case of this clonotype: One end of the junction does not line up with germline, which may come from a read error. This chain links TRBV28 with TRBJ2-1; 16 bases map to TRBD2. Germline V gene data show CDR1 as MDHEN and CDR2 as SYDVKM. The CDR3 is 18 amino acids. In DNA form, the CDR3 reads TGTGCCAGCAGTCGTGGGACTAGCGGGAGGGTGGGGCAGAATGGGCAGTTCTTC. Translated, it gives CASSRGTSGRVGQNGQFF.